The clone carrying this T cell receptor (beta chain) was recorded many times. No antigen is known for it. The data were taken from a study of liver allograft versus peripheral blood T cells. Whole-study context: The study compared liver allograft T cell receptor repertoires against peripheral blood repertoires of liver transplant recipients. Study results and limitations: Repertoires found inside liver allografts reportedly differed from T cell receptor repertoires in peripheral blood.

The CDR3 extends over 15 amino acids. The trim removed 6 bases at V and 6 bases at J, leaving 7 bases unmatched. TCRdb reprocessed the reads via MiXCR and lists one record per CDR3 protein. This table holds about 8,300 distinct CDR3 sequences, approximately 16% found once. The chain has TRBV12-3 or TRBV12-4 and TRBJ2-1; 11 nucleotides match TRBD2. The sequence derives from a human patient who had a liver transplant. These T cells may partly come from the graft donor. The CDR3 coding sequence is TGTGCCAGCAGGTTCCAACTAGCGGGAGTCAATGAGCAGTTCTTC. Translating gives CASRFQLAGVNEQFF.